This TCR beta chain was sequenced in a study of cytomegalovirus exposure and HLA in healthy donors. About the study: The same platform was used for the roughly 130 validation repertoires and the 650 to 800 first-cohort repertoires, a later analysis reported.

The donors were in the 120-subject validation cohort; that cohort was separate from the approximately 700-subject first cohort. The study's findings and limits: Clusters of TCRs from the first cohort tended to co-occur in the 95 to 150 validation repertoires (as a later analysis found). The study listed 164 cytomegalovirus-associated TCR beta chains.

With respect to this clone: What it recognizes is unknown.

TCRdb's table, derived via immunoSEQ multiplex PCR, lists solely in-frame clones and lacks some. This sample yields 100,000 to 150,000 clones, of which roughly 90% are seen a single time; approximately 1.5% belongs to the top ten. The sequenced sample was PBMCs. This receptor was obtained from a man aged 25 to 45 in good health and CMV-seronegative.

CDR3 DNA: TGTGCCAGCAGCTTAGAGGGGCTTGAGGTCGCAGATACGCAGTATTTT. Translating it yields CASSLEGLEVADTQYF. This rearrangement joins TRBV7-6 to TRBJ2-3; D might be TRBD1 (5 bases). Per the germline V gene, CDR1 is SGHVS and CDR2 is FNYEAQ. The CDR3 contains 16 residues. Trimming pared 1 base from V and 4 bases from J, leaving 15 bases between.